A selection of T cell receptor beta chains follows, all from one sample in a study of CD8 T cells in ankylosing spondylitis. TCRdb re-derived calls from the 5' RACE reads in MiXCR, one entry per CDR3 protein. The top ten clones hold 9.9% of a sample with roughly 90,000 distinct CDR3 sequences, over 6.5% of them seen once. The sequenced sample consisted of blood, either unsorted or a sorted T cell fraction (not recorded which). The receptor set was obtained from a male donor with ankylosing spondylitis or in good health (not recorded which). Each CDR3 is given with its conserved first and last residue. A D gene is named only where the DNA matches it firmly. Rows may omit the clone size; those that give it use once, few, many or a size class.

size	J	V	D	CDR3	DNA
few	TRBJ1-2	TRBV19	-	CASSIGGFYGYTF	TGTGCCAGTAGTATAGGTGGTTTTTATGGCTACACCTTC
many	TRBJ1-4	TRBV30	TRBD1	CACATGVREKLFF	TGTGCCTGTGCGACAGGGGTTCGAGAAAAACTGTTTTTT
many	TRBJ2-6	TRBV12-3/TRBV12-4	TRBD1	CASTTGASGANVLTF	TGTGCCAGCACCACAGGGGCCTCTGGGGCCAACGTCCTGACTTTC
-	TRBJ2-3	TRBV7-2	TRBD2	CASSLRTSGGSDTQYF	TGTGCCAGCAGCTTAAGGACTAGCGGGGGGAGCGATACGCAGTATTTT
many	TRBJ2-2	TRBV24-1	-	CATSDSTGNTGELFF	TGTGCCACCAGTGATTCGACAGGGAACACCGGGGAGCTGTTTTTT
many	TRBJ2-3	TRBV9	TRBD2	CASSVYSGGSDTQYF	TGTGCCAGCAGCGTGTATAGCGGGGGGTCAGATACGCAGTATTTT
many	TRBJ1-3	TRBV7-2	-	CASSLDGSTGNTIYF	TGTGCCAGCAGCCTAGACGGATCTACTGGAAACACCATATATTTT
-	TRBJ1-5	TRBV12-3/TRBV12-4	-	CASSFQGDRNQPQHF	TGTGCCAGCAGTTTTCAGGGTGATCGCAATCAGCCCCAGCATTTT
few	TRBJ1-1	TRBV7-9	-	CASSPGRGNTEAFF	TGTGCCAGCAGCCCGGGACGGGGGAACACTGAAGCTTTCTTT
many	TRBJ2-7	TRBV5-1	-	CASSLDASRTGSEQYF	TGCGCCAGCAGCTTGGACGCTAGCAGGACGGGTAGCGAGCAGTACTTC
-	TRBJ1-2	TRBV6-1	-	CASSEVGAGWTITNYGYTF	TGTGCCAGCAGTGAAGTCGGAGCAGGTTGGACTATTACTAACTATGGCTACACCTTC
-	TRBJ1-1	TRBV10-3	-	CAIIGGQNTEAFF	TGTGCCATAATCGGGGGGCAAAACACTGAAGCTTTCTTT
-	TRBJ2-7	TRBV7-2	-	CASSLALSLGSYEQYF	TGTGCCAGCAGCTTAGCGCTCAGTTTAGGCTCCTACGAGCAGTACTTC
many	TRBJ2-1	TRBV2	-	CASTRAQRSSYNEQFF	TGTGCCAGCACGCGGGCCCAGCGGAGCTCCTACAATGAGCAGTTCTTC
many	TRBJ2-7	TRBV20-1	TRBD2	CSAGSPGLAAARQYF	TGCAGTGCTGGTAGCCCGGGACTAGCGGCGGCTCGGCAGTACTTC
many	TRBJ1-6	TRBV6-1	-	CASSRKWGNSPLHF	TGTGCCAGCAGCCGAAAATGGGGAAATTCACCCCTCCACTTT